This T cell receptor beta chain was identified during a study of T-cell memory formation after mild COVID-19. CDR3 size: 16 residues. Germline assignment: CDR1 LGHNA and CDR2 YSLEER. The V and J ends lost 0 bases and 1 base, in that order; junction bases with no gene match: 0. Ten or more counts support this clonotype. Its cognate antigen is unknown. Broader study findings: A balance of CD4 and CD8 characterized clones contracting day 15 to 85, whereas later expanders leaned CD4+.

TCRdb ran MiXCR on the 5' RACE reads and lists one entry per CDR3 protein. The sample holds 65,000 to 100,000 distinct CDR3 sequences, more than 10% seen once. The chain employs TRBV4-3 and TRBJ2-6; 7 nucleotides line up with TRBD1. This sequence originates from a man younger than 35 who had mild COVID-19 (a few samples of this study predate the infection). Cell type and time point are not known. Sample: PBMCs or a T cell subset sorted from them (not recorded which). The CDR3 coding sequence is TGCGCCAGCAGCCAAGAGGGACAGTCTGGGGCCAACGTCCTGACTTTC. This sequence encodes CASSQEGQSGANVLTF.